One and the same sample provided the 25 T cell receptor beta chains below, sequenced in a study of T-cell memory formation after mild COVID-19. In TCRdb, the 5' RACE reads were re-called with MiXCR into one record per CDR3 protein. Of fewer than 200,000 distinct CDR3 sequences listed, 18% were seen once; the top ten hold roughly 4.3%. Sequencing used PBMCs or a T cell subset sorted from them (not recorded which). These receptor sequences come from a man younger than 35 who had mild COVID-19 (a few samples of this study predate the infection). Cell type and time point are not known.

The sample holds a few counts of this clonotype. The chain is built from TRBV19 and TRBJ1-6; no clear D gene. CDR3 length: 12 residues. CDR1 LNHDA and CDR2 SQIVND come from the germline V gene (reference sequence). The ends were cut back, 9 bases at V and 9 bases at J, with 12 bases in the middle. CDR3 in amino acids: CASGDLSSPLHF. CDR3 sequence (DNA): TGTGCCAGCGGCGATTTGAGTTCACCCCTCCACTTT.

The genes are TRBV3-1 and TRBJ2-1; 11 bases are a match to TRBD2. The length of the CDR3 is 15 residues. Germline CDR1 LGHDT, CDR2 YNNKEL (reference sequence). V lost 6 bases, J lost 7 bases, and 8 bases stayed unmatched. CDR3 nucleotides: TGTGCCAGCAGACTAGCGGGGGCCGGCGGGAATGAGCAGTTCTTC. Translating gives CASRLAGAGGNEQFF.

This clonotype has just a few counts. This chain links TRBV27 with TRBJ1-5, with 7 bases aligning to TRBD1. The CDR3 runs 14 residues. The germline gives CDR1 MNHEY, CDR2 SMNVEV (reference sequence). The J segment lost 6 bases and the V segment lost 3 bases, leaving 5 bases of the junction unmatched. The CDR3 protein is CASSFTGVGQPQHF. The CDR3 DNA follows: TGTGCCAGCAGTTTCACAGGGGTCGGTCAGCCCCAGCATTTT.

This clonotype showed up just a few times. The rearrangement links TRBV11-2 to TRBJ1-6; 10 bases are a match to TRBD1. Per the germline V gene, CDR1 is SGHAT and CDR2 is FQNNGV. The CDR3 contains 16 residues. Trimming removed 6 bases from V and 6 bases from J; junction bases left unmatched: 8. The chain's CDR3 is CASRLPGQGINSPLHF. The DNA for the CDR3 is TGTGCCAGCAGGCTTCCGGGACAGGGGATTAATTCACCCCTCCACTTT.

The V and J genes are TRBV6-5 and TRBJ1-6; TRBD1 is a possible D gene (6 bases). Germline V lookup: CDR1 MNHEY, CDR2 SVGAGI. This CDR3 is 12 amino acids long. Trimming cost V 2 bases and J 11 bases, with 7 bases left between them. CDR3 protein: CASSYRGAPLHF. CDR3 coding DNA: TGTGCCAGCAGTTACAGGGGGGCACCCCTCCACTTT.

A few counts support this clonotype. The chain couples TRBV6-6 to TRBJ1-3, with TRBD1 identical over 7 bases. Losses at the gene ends were 6 bases for V and 0 bases for J; bases not matched to a gene: 5. This CDR3 region has 15 residues. Germline lookup yields CDR1 MNHNY and CDR2 SVGAGI (reference sequence). The DNA of the CDR3 is TGTGCCAGCAGCCGCGGACAGGTCTCTGGAAACACCATATATTTT. Translated: CASSRGQVSGNTIYF.

Ten or more counts support this clonotype. The V gene is TRBV2, the J gene TRBJ2-5; D possibly corresponds to TRBD1 (8 bases). V was shortened by 7 bases and J by 4 bases, with 13 bases between the two germline ends. Germline V gives CDR1 SNHLY, CDR2 FYNNEI. This CDR3 has 13 amino acids. CDR3 nucleotides: TGTGCCAGCAAGGACAGGGAGGGAGAGACCCAGTACTTC. Its protein product is CASKDREGETQYF. The full variable domain, its missing parts supplied by reference TRBV2 and TRBJ2-5, is EPEVTQTPSHQVTQMGQEVILRCVPISNHLYFYWYRQILGQKVEFLVSFYNNEISEKSEIFDDQFSVERPDGSNFTLKIRSTKLEDSAMYFCASKDREGETQYFGPGTRLLVL.

This clonotype was found a few times. The rearrangement joins TRBV15 to TRBJ2-7; D remains ambiguous. CDR3 size: 15 residues. Germline V gives CDR1 LNHNV, CDR2 YYDKDF (reference sequence). Trimming cost V 0 bases and J 0 bases, with 9 bases left between them. This chain's CDR3 is CATSRDGLASYEQYV. In DNA, the CDR3 is TGTGCCACCAGCAGAGATGGGTTAGCCTCCTACGAGCAGTACGTC.

This clonotype was seen repeatedly, ten times or more. The chain has TRBV6-6 and TRBJ2-1; D is unclear. This CDR3 is 13 amino acids long. The ends were cut back, 7 bases at V and 4 bases at J, with 11 bases in the middle. The germline gives CDR1 MNHNY, CDR2 SVGAGI (reference sequence). The CDR3 coding sequence is TGTGCCAGCACTGAGGTCGCATACAATGAGCAGTTCTTC. Its translation: CASTEVAYNEQFF.

J is TRBJ2-5 and V is TRBV5-1, with 9 bases matching TRBD1. The CDR3 length is 14 residues. CDR1 SGHRS and CDR2 YFSETQ come from the germline V gene. Germline trimming cut 4 bases from V and 5 bases from J; bases unmatched to any gene: 6. The CDR3 DNA is TGCGCCAGCAGCGGGGGACAGGGTGCGGAGACCCAGTACTTC. Amino acids: CASSGGQGAETQYF.

The chain couples TRBV29-1 to TRBJ2-7; 8 nucleotides match TRBD1. The ends lost 1 base at V and 5 bases at J; junction bases unmatched: 7. The germline CDR1 and CDR2 sequences are SQVTM and ANQGSEA. CDR3 length: 14 amino acids. The CDR3 DNA reads as TGCAGCGTTGAAGGTCCTGACAGGGGAGACGAGCAGTACTTC. This sequence encodes CSVEGPDRGDEQYF.

The chain carries TRBV5-8 and TRBJ2-2, with D possibly called TRBD1 or TRBD2 (5 bases each). The ends were cut back, 1 base at V and 7 bases at J, with 8 bases in the middle. CDR1 is SGHTS, CDR2 YDEGEE, per germline. The CDR3 is made up of 13 amino acids. The CDR3 reads CASSLRDGGELFF. The CDR3 nucleotides read TGTGCCAGCAGCTTGCGGGACGGCGGGGAGCTGTTTTTT.

The rearrangement links TRBV7-8 to TRBJ1-1; D gene ambiguous. Germline V gene sequence: CDR1 SGHVS, CDR2 FQNEAQ. The CDR3 is made up of 15 amino acids. V was pared by 5 bases and J by 5 bases, with 18 bases between. The CDR3, as DNA: TGTGCCAGCAGCCAATGGACCCGTTTAGAGACTGAAGCTTTCTTT. This codes for CASSQWTRLETEAFF.

This clonotype was observed a few times. The chain combines TRBV5-6 with TRBJ1-1; D may be TRBD1 (5 bases). Germline V lookup: CDR1 SGHDT, CDR2 YYEEEE. The CDR3 has 15 residues. Trimming took off 6 bases at V and 3 bases at J, with 18 bases between the two ends. CDR3 sequence (DNA): TGTGCCAGCACCCGACGACCGGGGGGGGACACTGAAGCTTTCTTT. It encodes CASTRRPGGDTEAFF.

The chain uses TRBV28 and TRBJ1-2; TRBD1 matches at 10 bases. Per germline, CDR1 MDHEN and CDR2 SYDVKM. This CDR3 has 15 residues. V dropped 3 bases and J dropped 4; count of bases not matched to a gene: 5. For the CDR3, the DNA is TGTGCCAGCAGTTTGGAGACAGGGGGCGGCTATGGCTACACCTTC. Residues: CASSLETGGGYGYTF.

This clonotype turned up a few times. The chain carries TRBV5-1 and TRBJ2-3; TRBD1 or TRBD2 may be the D gene (5 bases each). The CDR3 extends over 13 amino acids. Germline CDR1 and CDR2: SGHRS and YFSETQ. V shed 4 bases and J shed 4 bases, with 10 bases lying between them. This CDR3 is CASSPMGADTQYF. CDR3 in DNA: TGCGCCAGCAGCCCGATGGGGGCAGATACGCAGTATTTT. The entire variable domain, with the rest obtained from reference TRBV5-1 and TRBJ2-3, is as follows: KAGVTQTPRYLIKTRGQQVTLSCSPISGHRSVSWYQQTPGQGLQFLFEYFSETQRNKGNFPGRFSGRQFSNSRSEMNVSTLELGDSALYLCASSPMGADTQYFGPGTRLTVL.

This sequence joins TRBV7-9 and TRBJ2-7, with D perhaps matching TRBD1 or TRBD2 (6 bases each). CDR3 length: 16 residues. In germline, CDR1 is SEHNR, CDR2 FQNEAQ (reference sequence). Trimming stripped 1 base from V and 7 bases from J, with 20 bases between. CDR3 loop: CASSLGHGGSRDEQYV. DNA for the CDR3: TGTGCCAGCAGCTTAGGCCACGGGGGCAGCCGGGATGAGCAGTACGTC.

There are many counts of this clonotype. The rearrangement uses TRBV28 and TRBJ2-7; TRBD1 might be the D (5 bases). Looked up from germline, CDR1 is MDHEN and CDR2 is SYDVKM. V was trimmed by 3 bases and J by 5 bases, leaving 17 bases between them. The CDR3 is made up of 15 amino acids. The CDR3 reads CASSFFRQGGHEQYV. CDR3 nucleotides: TGTGCCAGCAGTTTCTTCCGGCAGGGTGGACACGAGCAGTACGTC.

This clonotype appeared many times. The genes are TRBV7-9 and TRBJ1-1; no reliable D call. This CDR3 contains 16 residues. Germline CDR1 is SEHNR and CDR2 is FQNEAQ (reference sequence). Trimming stripped 5 bases from V and 0 bases from J, with 16 bases between. For the CDR3, the DNA is TGTGCCAGCAGCCCTAGGCGGGCGGTGATGAACACTGAAGCTTTCTTT. Translating it yields CASSPRRAVMNTEAFF.

This clonotype occurred a few times. The gene calls are TRBV7-2 and TRBJ2-1; 10 bases are shared with TRBD2. The ends lost 5 bases at V and 6 bases at J; junction bases unmatched: 10. This CDR3 has 16 residues. The germline CDR1 and CDR2 sequences are SGHTA and FQGNSA. The DNA of the CDR3 is TGTGCCAGCAGCATGCCGGCGGGACTAGCGACCAATGAGCAGTTCTTC. Translated: CASSMPAGLATNEQFF.

This chain connects TRBV5-1 to TRBJ2-5, with D possibly matching TRBD1 (5 bases). This CDR3 is 13 amino acids long. The germline gives CDR1 SGHRS, CDR2 YFSETQ. Trimming removed 2 bases at V and 5 bases at J, with 10 bases between. In nucleotides, the CDR3 is TGCGCCAGCAGCTTACTTCCAGGGGAGACCCAGTACTTC. It codes for CASSLLPGETQYF. The variable domain in full, completed from reference TRBV5-1 and TRBJ2-5, reads KAGVTQTPRYLIKTRGQQVTLSCSPISGHRSVSWYQQTPGQGLQFLFEYFSETQRNKGNFPGRFSGRQFSNSRSEMNVSTLELGDSALYLCASSLLPGETQYFGPGTRLLVL.

This clonotype has a handful of counts. The J gene is TRBJ2-7, the V gene TRBV7-9, with D perhaps matching TRBD1 (5 bases). Germline CDR1 is SEHNR and CDR2 is FQNEAQ (reference sequence). With 6 bases removed from V and 1 base from J, the gap between germline ends came to 13 bases. The CDR3 totals 14 residues. CDR3 nucleotide sequence: TGTGCCAGCAGTTCTGACAGCTGGTCCTACGAGCAGTACGTC. It codes for CASSSDSWSYEQYV.

The chain links TRBV6-6 to TRBJ2-7, with a tentative D call TRBD1 (5 bases). The CDR3 length is 12 residues. The V end was cut by 5 bases, the J end by 2 bases, with 7 bases between. Per germline, CDR1 MNHNY and CDR2 SVGAGI (reference sequence). This chain's CDR3 is CASSRGTYEQYV. CDR3 DNA: TGTGCCAGCAGTAGGGGAACCTACGAGCAGTACGTC.

This clonotype was counted only a few times. The chain uses TRBV6-1 and TRBJ2-5; 9 bases align to TRBD2. Per germline, CDR1 MNHNS and CDR2 SASEGT. With 7 bases clipped from V and 2 bases from J, the junction kept 5 bases outside the gene matches. The CDR3 is made up of 14 amino acids. The CDR3 reads CASTASGAQETQYF. The CDR3 coding sequence is TGTGCCAGCACGGCTAGCGGGGCTCAAGAGACCCAGTACTTC.

This clonotype was picked up one time. The chain joins TRBV6-2 or TRBV6-3 to TRBJ2-3; D is perhaps TRBD2 (6 bases). The germline V and J ends were trimmed by 8 bases and 2 bases, with 17 bases remaining between them. CDR3 length: 15 amino acids. CDR1 and CDR2 from the germline V gene are MNHEY and SVGEGT. The CDR3 region is CASSGVGRFTDTQYF. The CDR3 region has the DNA TGTGCCAGCTCTGGGGTAGGGAGGTTCACAGATACGCAGTATTTT.